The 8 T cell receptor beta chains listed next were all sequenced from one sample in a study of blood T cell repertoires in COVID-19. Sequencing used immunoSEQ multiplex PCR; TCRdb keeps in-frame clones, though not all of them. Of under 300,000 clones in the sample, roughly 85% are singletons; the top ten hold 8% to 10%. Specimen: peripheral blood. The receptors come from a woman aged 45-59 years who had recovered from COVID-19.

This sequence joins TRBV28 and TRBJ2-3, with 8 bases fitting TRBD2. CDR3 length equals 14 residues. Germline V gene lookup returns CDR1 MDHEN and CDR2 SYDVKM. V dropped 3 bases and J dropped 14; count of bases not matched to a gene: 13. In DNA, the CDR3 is TGTGCCAGCAGTTTCAGAGGCGCGGGGGGCGTGGGGTATTTT. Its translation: CASSFRGAGGVGYF.

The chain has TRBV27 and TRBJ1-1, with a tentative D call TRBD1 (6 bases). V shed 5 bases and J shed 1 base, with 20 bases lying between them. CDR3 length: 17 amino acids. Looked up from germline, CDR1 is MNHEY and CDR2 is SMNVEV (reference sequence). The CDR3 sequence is CASSPHAGAGGNTEAFF. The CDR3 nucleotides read TGTGCCAGCAGTCCGCACGCGGGGGCAGGAGGGAACACTGAAGCTTTCTTT.

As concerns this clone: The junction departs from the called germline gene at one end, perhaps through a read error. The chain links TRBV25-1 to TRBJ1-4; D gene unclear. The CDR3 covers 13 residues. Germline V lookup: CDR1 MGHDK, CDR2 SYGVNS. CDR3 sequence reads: CASREYEGEKLFF. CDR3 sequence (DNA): TGTGCCAGCAGGGAATATGAGGGTGAAAAACTGTTTTTT.

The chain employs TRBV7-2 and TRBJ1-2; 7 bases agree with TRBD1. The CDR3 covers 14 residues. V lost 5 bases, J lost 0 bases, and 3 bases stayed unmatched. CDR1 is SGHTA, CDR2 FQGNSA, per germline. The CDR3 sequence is CASSPGQTNYGYTF. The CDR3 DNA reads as TGTGCCAGCAGCCCGGGACAGACTAACTATGGCTACACCTTC.

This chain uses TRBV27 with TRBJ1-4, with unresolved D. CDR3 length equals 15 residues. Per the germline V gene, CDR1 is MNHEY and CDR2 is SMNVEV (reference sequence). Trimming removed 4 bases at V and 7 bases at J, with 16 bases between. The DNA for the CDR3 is TGTGCCAGCAGTTGGTCGAAGCCGCGGGGTGAAAAACTGTTTTTT. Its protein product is CASSWSKPRGEKLFF.

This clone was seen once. The CDR3, as DNA: TGTGCCAGCAGCCTCAACGGAGGTAACACCGGGGAGCTGTTTTTT. Its translation: CASSLNGGNTGELFF. The V gene is TRBV7-9, the J gene TRBJ2-2; possible D gene TRBD2, 5 bases. Trimming cost V 5 bases and J 2 bases, with 12 bases left between them. CDR1 is SEHNR and CDR2 is FQNEAQ in the germline V gene (reference sequence). The CDR3 has 15 residues.

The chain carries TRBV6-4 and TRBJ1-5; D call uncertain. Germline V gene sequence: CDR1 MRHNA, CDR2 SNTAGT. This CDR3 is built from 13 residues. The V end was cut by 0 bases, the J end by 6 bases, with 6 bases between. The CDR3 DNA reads TGTGCCAGCAGTGACTCGTACGGTCAGCCCCAGCATTTT. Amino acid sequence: CASSDSYGQPQHF.

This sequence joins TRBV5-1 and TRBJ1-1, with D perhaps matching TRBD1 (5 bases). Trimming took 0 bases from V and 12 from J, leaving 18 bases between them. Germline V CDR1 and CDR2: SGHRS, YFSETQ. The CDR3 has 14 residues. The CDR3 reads CASSLDNPGLVTFF. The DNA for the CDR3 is TGCGCCAGCAGCTTGGATAATCCAGGGTTAGTAACTTTCTTT.